Detailed here is one T cell receptor (beta chain). What it binds is not known. This sample was taken from a study of T cells in narcolepsy. Across the whole study: Donors had narcolepsy type 1 or type 2, or were healthy controls.

Profiled with immunoSEQ multiplex PCR; TCRdb holds only in-frame clones, not every one. Found here are tens of thousands of clones, almost 80% of them singletons; the top ten hold roughly 3.5%. Notes on the study in general: Autoreactive HCRT-specific and TRIB2-specific clonotypes were marked in same-patient CSF-versus-blood CD4+ comparisons. Reportedly, autoreactive clonotypes were serially detected in patients' blood but not controls'. Some memory CD4+ repertoires had no autoreactive clone sequences.

Per the germline V gene, CDR1 is SGHDN and CDR2 is FVKESK. The CDR3 runs to 14 residues. Trimming stripped 4 bases from V and 12 bases from J, with 21 bases between. The receptor was derived from a human donor in good health. The sequencing sample was made of memory (CD45RA-) CD4+ T cells from blood. J is TRBJ1-1 and V is TRBV14; tentative D call: TRBD1 (5 bases). CDR3 nucleotide sequence: TGTGCCAGCAGCCCCGAGGGCCACCGAGGGGAAACTTTCTTT. Translation gives CASSPEGHRGETFF.